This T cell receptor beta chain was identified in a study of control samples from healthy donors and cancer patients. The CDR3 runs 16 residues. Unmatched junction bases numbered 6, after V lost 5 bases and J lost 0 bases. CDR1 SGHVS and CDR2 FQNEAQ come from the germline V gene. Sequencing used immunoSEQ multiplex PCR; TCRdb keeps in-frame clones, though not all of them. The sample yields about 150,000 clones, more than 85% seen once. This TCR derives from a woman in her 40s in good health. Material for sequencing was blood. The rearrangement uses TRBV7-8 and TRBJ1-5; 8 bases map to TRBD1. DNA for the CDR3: TGTGCCAGCAGCCCAGGGGGCAGAAATAGCAATCAGCCCCAGCATTTT. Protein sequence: CASSPGGRNSNQPQHF.